This record covers a single T cell receptor beta chain. Antigen specificity is unknown. The sample belongs to a study of human thymus T cells. With V trimmed by 4 bases and J by 3 bases, 4 bases remained unmatched. CDR1 and CDR2 (germline): SGDLS, YYNGEE. CDR3 length: 14 amino acids. The study's findings and limits: It looked as if thymic and blood repertoires used V and J genes in a biased way.

Sequencing was performed with immunoSEQ multiplex PCR; in TCRdb, only in-frame clones are kept and a portion is missing. The repertoire holds approximately 40,000 clones, 94% seen once, with 0.095% to 0.15% in the top ten. Finnish infants who were healthy and having corrective surgery for congenital heart defects made up the donors. The sample consisted of blood. The origin of this receptor is a boy less than two years old with a congenital heart defect but otherwise immunologically healthy. The chain links TRBV9 to TRBJ2-3; 8 bases fit TRBD1. CDR3 bases: TGTGCCAGCAGCACCAGGGGGCCGACAGATACGCAGTATTTT. Its protein product is CASSTRGPTDTQYF.